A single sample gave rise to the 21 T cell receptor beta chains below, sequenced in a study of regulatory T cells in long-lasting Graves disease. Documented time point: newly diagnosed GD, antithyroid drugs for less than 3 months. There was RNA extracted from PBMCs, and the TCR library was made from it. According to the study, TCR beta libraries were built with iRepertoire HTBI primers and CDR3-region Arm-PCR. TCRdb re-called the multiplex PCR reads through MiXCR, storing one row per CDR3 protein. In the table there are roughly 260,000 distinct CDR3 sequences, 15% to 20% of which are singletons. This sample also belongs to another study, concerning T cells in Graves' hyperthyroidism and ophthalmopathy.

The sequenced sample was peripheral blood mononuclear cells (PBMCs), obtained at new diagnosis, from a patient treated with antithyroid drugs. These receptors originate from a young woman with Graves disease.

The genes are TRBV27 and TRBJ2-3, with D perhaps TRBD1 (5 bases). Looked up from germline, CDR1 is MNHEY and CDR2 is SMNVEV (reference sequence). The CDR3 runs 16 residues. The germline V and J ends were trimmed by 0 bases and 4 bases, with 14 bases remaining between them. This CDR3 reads CASSLSAYVGADTQYF. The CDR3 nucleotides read TGTGCCAGCAGTTTATCAGCCTACGTAGGGGCAGATACGCAGTATTTT.

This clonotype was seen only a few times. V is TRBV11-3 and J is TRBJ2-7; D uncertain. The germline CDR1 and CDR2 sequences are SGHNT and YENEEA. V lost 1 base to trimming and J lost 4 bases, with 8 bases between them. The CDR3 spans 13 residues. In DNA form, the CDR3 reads TGTGCCAGCAGCTTAGGAACAGAATACGAGCAGTACTTC. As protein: CASSLGTEYEQYF.

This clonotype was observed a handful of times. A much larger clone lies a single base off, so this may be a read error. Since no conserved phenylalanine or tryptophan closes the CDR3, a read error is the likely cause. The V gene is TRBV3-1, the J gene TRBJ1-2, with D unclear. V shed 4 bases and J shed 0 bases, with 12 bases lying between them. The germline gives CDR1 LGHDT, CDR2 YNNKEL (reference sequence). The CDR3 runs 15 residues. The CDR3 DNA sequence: TGTGCCAGCAGCCCCGGACGTCGGTCTAACTATGGCTACACCCTC. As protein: CASSPGRRSNYGYTL.

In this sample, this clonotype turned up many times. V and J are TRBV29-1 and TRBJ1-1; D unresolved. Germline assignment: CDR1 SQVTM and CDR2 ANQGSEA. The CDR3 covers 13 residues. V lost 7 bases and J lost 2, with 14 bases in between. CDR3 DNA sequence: TGCAGCGCAGAAAGGACGGTCAACACTGAAGCTTTCTTT. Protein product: CSAERTVNTEAFF.

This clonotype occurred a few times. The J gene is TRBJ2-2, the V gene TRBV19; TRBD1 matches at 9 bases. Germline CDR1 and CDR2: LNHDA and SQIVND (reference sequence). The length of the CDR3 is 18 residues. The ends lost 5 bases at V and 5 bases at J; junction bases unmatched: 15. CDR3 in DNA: TGTGCCAGTAGTCGGGGGTATTCCGGGACAGGGACGACCGGGGAGCTGTTTTTT. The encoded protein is CASSRGYSGTGTTGELFF.

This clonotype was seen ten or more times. The CDR3, as DNA: TGTGCCAGCAGCCAAGTGAAAAACACCGGGGAGCTGTTTTTT. Protein product: CASSQVKNTGELFF. The chain recombines TRBV3-1 with TRBJ2-2; the D is unclear. Germline assignment: CDR1 LGHDT and CDR2 YNNKEL (reference sequence). This CDR3 is built from 14 residues. Trimming took off 1 base at V and 2 bases at J, with 5 bases between the two ends.

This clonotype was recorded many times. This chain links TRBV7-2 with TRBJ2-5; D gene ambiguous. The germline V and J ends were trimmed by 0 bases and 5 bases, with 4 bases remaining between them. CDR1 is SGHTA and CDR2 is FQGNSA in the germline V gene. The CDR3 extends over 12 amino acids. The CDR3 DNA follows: TGTGCCAGCAGCTTAGCGCTGGAGACCCAGTACTTC. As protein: CASSLALETQYF.

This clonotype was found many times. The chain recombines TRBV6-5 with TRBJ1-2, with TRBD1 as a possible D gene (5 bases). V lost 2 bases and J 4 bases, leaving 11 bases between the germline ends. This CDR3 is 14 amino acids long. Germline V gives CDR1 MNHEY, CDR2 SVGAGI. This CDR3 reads CASSYKATVYGYTF. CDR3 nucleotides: TGTGCCAGCAGTTACAAGGCGACAGTCTATGGCTACACCTTC.

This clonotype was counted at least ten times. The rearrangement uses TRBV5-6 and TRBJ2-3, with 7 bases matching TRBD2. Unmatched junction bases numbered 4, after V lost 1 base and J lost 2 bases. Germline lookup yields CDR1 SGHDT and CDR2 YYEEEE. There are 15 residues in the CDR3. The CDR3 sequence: CASSLYGGSTDTQYF. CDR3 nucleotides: TGTGCCAGCAGCTTGTACGGGGGGTCCACAGATACGCAGTATTTT. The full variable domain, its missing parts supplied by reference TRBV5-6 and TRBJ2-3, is DAGVTQSPTHLIKTRGQQVTLRCSPKSGHDTVSWYQQALGQGPQFIFQYYEEEERQRGNFPDRFSGHQFPNYSSELNVNALLLGDSALYLCASSLYGGSTDTQYFGPGTRLTVL.

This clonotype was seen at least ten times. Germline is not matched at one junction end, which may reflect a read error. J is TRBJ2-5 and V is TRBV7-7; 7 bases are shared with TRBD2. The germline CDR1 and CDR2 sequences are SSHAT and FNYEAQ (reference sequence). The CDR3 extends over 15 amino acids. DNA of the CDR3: TGTGCTAGCAGCCCCCAGGGAGGGGTTGGGGAGACCCAGTACTTC. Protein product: CASSPQGGVGETQYF.

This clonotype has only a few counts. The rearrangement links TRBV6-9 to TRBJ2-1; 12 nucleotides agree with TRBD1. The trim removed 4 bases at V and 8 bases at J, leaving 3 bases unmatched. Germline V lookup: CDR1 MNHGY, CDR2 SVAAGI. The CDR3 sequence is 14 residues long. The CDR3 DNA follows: TGTGCCAGCAGTTGGGGGACAGGGGGCGATGAGCAGTTCTTC. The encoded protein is CASSWGTGGDEQFF.

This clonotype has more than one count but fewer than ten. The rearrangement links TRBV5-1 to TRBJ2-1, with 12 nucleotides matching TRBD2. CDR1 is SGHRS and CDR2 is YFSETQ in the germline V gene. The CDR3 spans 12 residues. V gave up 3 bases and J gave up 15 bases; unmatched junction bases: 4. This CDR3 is CASSSSGGAGFF. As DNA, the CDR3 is TGCGCCAGCAGCTCTAGCGGGGGGGCCGGGTTCTTC. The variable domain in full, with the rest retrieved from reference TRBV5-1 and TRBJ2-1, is KAGVTQTPRYLIKTRGQQVTLSCSPISGHRSVSWYQQTPGQGLQFLFEYFSETQRNKGNFPGRFSGRQFSNSRSEMNVSTLELGDSALYLCASSSSGGAGFFGPGTRLTVL.

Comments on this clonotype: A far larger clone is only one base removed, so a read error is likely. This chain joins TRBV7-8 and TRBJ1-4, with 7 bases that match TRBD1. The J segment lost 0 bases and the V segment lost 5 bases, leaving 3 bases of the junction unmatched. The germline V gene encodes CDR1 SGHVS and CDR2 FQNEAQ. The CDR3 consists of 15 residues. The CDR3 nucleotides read TGTGCCAGCAGCCCGGGACAGTCAACTAATGAAAAACTGTTTTTT. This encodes CASSPGQSTNEKLFF.

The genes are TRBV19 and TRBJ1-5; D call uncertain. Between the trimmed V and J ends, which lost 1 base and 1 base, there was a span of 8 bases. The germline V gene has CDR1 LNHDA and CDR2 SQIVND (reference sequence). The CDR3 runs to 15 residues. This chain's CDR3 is CASSIGVQSNQPQHF. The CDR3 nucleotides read TGTGCCAGTAGTATAGGGGTACAGAGCAATCAGCCCCAGCATTTT. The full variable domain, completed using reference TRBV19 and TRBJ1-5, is DGGITQSPKYLFRKEGQNVTLSCEQNLNHDAMYWYRQDPGQGLRLIYYSQIVNDFQKGDIAEGYSVSREKKESFPLTVTSAQKNPTAFYLCASSIGVQSNQPQHFGDGTRLSIL.

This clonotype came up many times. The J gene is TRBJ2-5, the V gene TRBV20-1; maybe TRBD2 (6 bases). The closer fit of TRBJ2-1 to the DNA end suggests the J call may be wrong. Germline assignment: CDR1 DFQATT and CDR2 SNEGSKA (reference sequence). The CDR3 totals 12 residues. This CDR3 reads CSALGLTTEQFF. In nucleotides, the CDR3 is TGCAGTGCCCTGGGACTTACCACCGAGCAGTTCTTC.

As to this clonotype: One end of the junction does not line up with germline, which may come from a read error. The CDR3 spells CAISPRDGLLAF. CDR3 DNA: TGTGCCATCAGTCCTCGGGACGGCTTGCTCGCCTTC. The rearrangement links TRBV10-3 to TRBJ1-2; possible D gene TRBD1, 5 bases. Germline CDR1 reads ENHRY; CDR2 reads SYGVKD. CDR3 length: 12 residues.

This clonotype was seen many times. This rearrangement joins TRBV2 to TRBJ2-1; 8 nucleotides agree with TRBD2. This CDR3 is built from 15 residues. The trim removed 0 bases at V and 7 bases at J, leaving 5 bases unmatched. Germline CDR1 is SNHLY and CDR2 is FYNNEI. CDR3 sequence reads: CASSEAGGGRNEQFF. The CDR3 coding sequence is TGTGCCAGCAGTGAAGCCGGGGGGGGCCGGAATGAGCAGTTCTTC.

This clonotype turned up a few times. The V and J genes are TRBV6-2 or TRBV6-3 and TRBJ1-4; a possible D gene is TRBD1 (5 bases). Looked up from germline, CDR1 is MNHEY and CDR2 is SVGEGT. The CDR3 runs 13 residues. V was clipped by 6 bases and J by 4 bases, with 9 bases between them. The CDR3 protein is CASRGPNNEKLFF. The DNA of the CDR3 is TGTGCCAGCAGGGGACCGAATAATGAAAAACTGTTTTTT.

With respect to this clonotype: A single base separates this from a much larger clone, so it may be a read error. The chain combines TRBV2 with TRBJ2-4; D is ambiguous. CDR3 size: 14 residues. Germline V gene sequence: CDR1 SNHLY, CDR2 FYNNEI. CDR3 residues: CASSETEARNIQYF. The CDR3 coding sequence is TGTGCCAGCAGTGAGACCGAAGCCAGAAACATTCAGTACTTC.

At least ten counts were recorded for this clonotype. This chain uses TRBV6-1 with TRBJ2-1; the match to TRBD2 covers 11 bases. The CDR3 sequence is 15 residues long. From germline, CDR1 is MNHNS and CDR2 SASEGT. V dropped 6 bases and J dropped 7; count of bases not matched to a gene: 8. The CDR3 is CASRGLAAGWNEQFF. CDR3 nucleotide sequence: TGTGCCAGCAGGGGACTAGCGGCTGGTTGGAATGAGCAGTTCTTC.

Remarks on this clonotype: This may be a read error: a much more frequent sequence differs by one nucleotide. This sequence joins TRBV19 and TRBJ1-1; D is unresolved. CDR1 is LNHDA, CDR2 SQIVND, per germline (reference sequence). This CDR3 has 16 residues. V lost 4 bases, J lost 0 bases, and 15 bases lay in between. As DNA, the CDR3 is TGTGCCAGTAGTAGAAGGGCCGGGCCGCTGAACACTGAAGCTTTCTTT. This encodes CASSRRAGPLNTEAFF.